Given below is one TCR beta chain in context. Its antigen is unknown. Qualities for individual bases were not recorded, and no much larger clone is one base off. The germline V gene provides CDR1 KGHSH and CDR2 LQKENI. The CDR3 covers 14 residues, taking in both the cysteine and the phenylalanine. CDR3 DNA is the only sequence kept; it has 42 bases, read in frame from the first base. The junction shows trimming of 4 bases on V and 7 bases on J, plus 14 bases between the germline ends. Using the deep immunoSEQ assay, multiplex PCR amplified TCR CDR3 regions from genomic DNA. Extracted genomic DNA from each cell subset was distributed evenly across all wells of several immunoSEQ 96-well plates, and each plate was treated as a replicate. For sorted subsets, around 0.2 ug of genomic DNA, equivalent to roughly 30,000 T cell genomes, went into each replicate PCR. Purified libraries were measured with a Qubit 3.0 fluorometer, size-checked on a Bioanalyzer 2100, and measured again with the KAPA Library Quantification kit. Every immunoSEQ 96-well plate was sequenced on a dedicated single-read 150-cycle Illumina NextSeq 550 flow cell. The original methods were these. The immunoSEQ output contained only junctional sequences without quality scores, so filtering could not match that applied to full-length reads. To assign V/J genes and CDR3, sequences were annotated using PyIR, a Python wrapper for IgBLAST v1.9, with IMGT germline references. Reads were filtered out if the reads had weak V/J assignments (E-value above 1e-6), no CDR3, stop codons, out-of-frame junctions, or ambiguous translated residues. V3J clonotypes were defined as sequences sharing the same inferred V gene, J gene, and CDR3 amino acid sequence. Percentage overlap between repertoires was computed as shared unique clonotypes divided by the size of the smaller repertoire. Three approaches were used to assess repertoire richness: RTK rarefaction, the Chao1 estimator, and Recon v2.1 estimates of unobserved clonotypes. Generation probabilities for all TCRbeta clonotypes obtained by the gDNA method from several donors were computed using OLGA. Drawn from immuneACCESS, this table holds only the in-frame rearrangements with V and J called that TCRdb kept. Clones are partly lost; checked studies trace under half to an unresolved V gene and leave the rest unexplained. From that table come the V and J calls and clone size; the DNA was used to work out D and trimming. The sample yields some 2,000,000 clones; 95% were counted once. Roughly 0.13% of the sample belongs to the ten largest clones.

Healthy HIV-negative adults with no recently reported acute infections or vaccinations were included as donors. Only Caucasian adults living in Nashville, Tennessee, USA were represented among the donors. CD4+ T cells were enriched by magnetic negative selection; naive cells were then positively selected on CD45RA, and the negative fraction formed the memory subset. Blood was obtained by leukapheresis, after which PBMCs were separated by Ficoll-Histopaque density gradient centrifugation and cryopreserved in liquid nitrogen vapor phase. Purity and quantity of every magnetically sorted T cell population were checked by analytical flow cytometry. Genomic DNA was isolated from every sorted fraction and measured by UV absorbance on a Nanodrop 2000c. The entry originates in a study of shared clonotypes between healthy human individuals (dated by TCRdb to 2019 to 2021). Looking at the study overall: The cohort comprised a couple of women and a few men aged 18 to 49 years. Per donor, leukapheresis produced somewhere between about 0.9 and 9.5 billion PBMCs. Different laboratories and diverse techniques were used to prepare libraries and sequence TCR repertoires, to increase sequencing depth and limit assay-specific biases. Blood TCR repertoires of a handful of healthy adults were deeply sequenced to estimate repertoire size and the extent of clonotype sharing between individuals. For each donor, CD4 naive and CD4 memory were each run on three plates, CD8 naive on two plates, and CD8 memory on one plate.

Here is what the overall study found, with its caveats: Clonotypes shared by all four sorted-subset donors showed higher generation probabilities than non-shared clonotypes. Even with the large sequencing depth, rarefaction of the sorted-subset datasets indicated that sequencing was incomplete. Approximately 5% of naive CD4, 3.5% of naive CD8, 2.3% of memory CD4, and 0.4% of memory CD8 clonotypes were shared across several donors. Because the study included a small number of donors, the genetic and exposure-history diversity represented was limited. Sampling was restricted to blood, and TCR repertoires in tissue are likely to differ from TCR repertoires in blood. Naive subsets generally had larger estimated clonotype richness than memory subsets. Pairwise subsampling led to the expectation that sequencing depth would affect the degree of clonotype sharing among donors.

This receptor was obtained from a man aged 18 to 30 in good health. This sequence uses TRBV18 and TRBJ2-1; TRBD2 is perhaps the D gene, given 6 matching bases. Input material: naive CD4+ T cells sorted from blood. The sample's cell subset or site, from its label and the paper: CD45RA+ positively selected. The CDR3 in this case is CASSLTRGGNEQFF. The DNA sequence is as follows: TGTGCCAGCTCACTGACTAGGGGCGGAAATGAGCAGTTCTTC.